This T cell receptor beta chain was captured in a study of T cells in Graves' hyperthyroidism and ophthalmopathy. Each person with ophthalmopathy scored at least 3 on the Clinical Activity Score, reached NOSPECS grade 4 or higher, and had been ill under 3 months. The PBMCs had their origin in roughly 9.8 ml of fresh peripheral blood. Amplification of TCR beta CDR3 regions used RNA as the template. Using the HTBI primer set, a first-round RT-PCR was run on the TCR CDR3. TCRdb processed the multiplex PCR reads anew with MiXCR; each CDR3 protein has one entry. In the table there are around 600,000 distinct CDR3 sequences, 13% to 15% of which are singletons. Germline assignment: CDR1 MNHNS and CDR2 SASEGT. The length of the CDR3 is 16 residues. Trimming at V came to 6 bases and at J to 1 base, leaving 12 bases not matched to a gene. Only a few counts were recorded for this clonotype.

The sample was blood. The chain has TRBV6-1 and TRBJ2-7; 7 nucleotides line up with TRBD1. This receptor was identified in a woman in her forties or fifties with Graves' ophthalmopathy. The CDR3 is CASSTDRSKPSYEQYF. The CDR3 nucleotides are TGTGCCAGCAGCACGGACAGGAGCAAACCTTCCTACGAGCAGTACTTC.